The 27 T cell receptor beta chains in this list originate from one sample, sequenced in a study of human T cells and chemical hapten exposure. Described time point: patch test 3, about 24 weeks after DPC sensitization. Treatment here: therapeutic diphenylcyclopropenone sensitization with weekly scalp DPC. MiXCR, applied by TCRdb to the RACE reads, yields one record per CDR3 protein. The sample consists of about 97,000 distinct CDR3 sequences, 25% to 30% of them appearing once. Here the sequenced sample was whole blood, taken in connection with sensitization to the hapten diphenylcyclopropenone (DPC). The receptors here all came from a middle-aged man with alopecia areata. Some clones in this sample may be carry-over from other donors' samples.

Only a few counts were recorded for this clonotype. The J gene is TRBJ2-3, the V gene TRBV27; 7 nucleotides align to TRBD2. The CDR3 has 16 amino acids. The junction had 10 bases not matched to a gene; V was cut back by 5 bases and J by 2 bases. Per the germline V gene, CDR1 is MNHEY and CDR2 is SMNVEV (reference sequence). CDR3 loop: CASSPWTRFNTDTQYF. The CDR3 DNA reads as TGTGCCAGCAGTCCTTGGACTAGATTCAACACAGATACGCAGTATTTT.

This chain connects TRBV12-3 or TRBV12-4 to TRBJ2-3; possible D gene TRBD2, 6 bases. The length of the CDR3 is 16 residues. The germline V and J ends were trimmed by 7 bases and 0 bases, with 17 bases remaining between them. The chain's CDR3 is CASTVLATTSTDTQYF. CDR3 bases: TGTGCCAGCACCGTACTAGCTACGACTAGCACAGATACGCAGTATTTT.

J is TRBJ2-5 and V is TRBV6-2 or TRBV6-3, with D possibly TRBD2 on 5 matching bases. V gave up 6 bases and J gave up 5 bases, with 19 bases separating them. The CDR3 has 15 amino acids. The germline CDR1 and CDR2 sequences are MNHEY and SVGEGT. CDR3 residues: CASSAGRVAGETQYF. The CDR3 DNA reads as TGTGCCAGCAGCGCGGGTCGGGTAGCTGGTGAGACCCAGTACTTC.

Many counts were recorded for this clonotype. This chain links TRBV10-1 with TRBJ2-7; TRBD1 aligns across 7 bases. V trimming: 5 bases; J trimming: 0 bases; junction bases outside the gene matches: 7. The CDR3 length is 15 residues. Per the germline V gene, CDR1 is WNHNN and CDR2 is SYGVQD (reference sequence). The CDR3 spells CASSTGVPFSYEQYF. CDR3 coding DNA: TGCGCCAGCAGTACAGGGGTCCCATTCTCCTACGAGCAGTACTTC.

This clonotype has ten or more counts. The chain joins TRBV2 to TRBJ2-2; no clear D. CDR3 size: 14 residues. V was pared by 5 bases and J by 5 bases, with 12 bases between. Looked up from germline, CDR1 is SNHLY and CDR2 is FYNNEI. DNA of the CDR3: TGTGCCAGCAGTTTAAGTCAGCAGACCGGGGAGCTGTTTTTT. Encoded protein: CASSLSQQTGELFF.

The V and J genes are TRBV28 and TRBJ2-5; 7 bases line up with TRBD2. V lost 4 bases to trimming and J lost 5 bases; unmatched junction nucleotides: 7. The germline gives CDR1 MDHEN, CDR2 SYDVKM. This CDR3 has 14 residues. CDR3 DNA sequence: TGTGCCAGCAGTTCCCCGGGCGGGGGTGAGACCCAGTACTTC. This encodes CASSSPGGGETQYF.

This chain uses TRBV6-2 or TRBV6-3 with TRBJ2-7, with D perhaps matching TRBD1 (6 bases). CDR3 length equals 13 residues. CDR1 is MNHEY, CDR2 SVGEGT, per germline. Trimming took off 6 bases at V and 3 bases at J, with 12 bases between the two ends. The CDR3 coding sequence is TGTGCCAGCAGGGATACAGGGATCTACGAGCAGTACTTC. Encoded protein: CASRDTGIYEQYF.

The V and J genes are TRBV28 and TRBJ2-7; D unresolved. This CDR3 has 15 amino acids. CDR1 and CDR2 (germline): MDHEN, SYDVKM. V lost 5 bases and J lost 2, with 16 bases in between. The CDR3 loop is CASSPPGLRTYEQYF. As DNA, the CDR3 is TGTGCCAGCAGTCCACCGGGCCTTAGAACCTACGAGCAGTACTTC.

The chain recombines TRBV16 with TRBJ1-2; D is undetermined. Trimming left V 3 bases short and J 5 bases short, with 10 bases between. This CDR3 is 13 amino acids long. Germline CDR1 and CDR2: KGHSY and FQNENV. The CDR3 region is CASSHKRIYGYTF. For the CDR3, the DNA is TGTGCCAGCAGCCATAAACGTATTTATGGCTACACCTTC. Based on the CDR3 plus reference TRBV16 and TRBJ1-2, the full variable domain is GEEVAQTPKHLVRGEGQKAKLYCAPIKGHSYVFWYQQVLKNEFKFLISFQNENVFDETGMPKERFSAKCLPNSPCSLEIQATKLEDSAVYFCASSHKRIYGYTFGSGTRLTVV.

This clonotype showed up just a few times. The chain is built from TRBV6-6 and TRBJ1-2; TRBD1 agrees at 7 bases. V dropped 8 bases and J dropped 4; count of bases not matched to a gene: 13. Germline CDR1 MNHNY, CDR2 SVGAGI (reference sequence). The CDR3 spans 15 residues. DNA of the CDR3: TGTGCCAGCGGGCACAGGGACAGTACACGCTATGGCTACACCTTC. Its translation: CASGHRDSTRYGYTF.

This clonotype has a handful of counts. The chain recombines TRBV9 with TRBJ2-7; TRBD1 aligns across 8 bases. With V trimmed by 0 bases and J by 4 bases, 6 bases remained unmatched. This CDR3 comprises 15 residues. Germline lookup yields CDR1 SGDLS and CDR2 YYNGEE. The CDR3 nucleotides read TGTGCCAGCAGCGTAGCCGGGCAGGGGGCATACGAGCAGTACTTC. Its protein product is CASSVAGQGAYEQYF.

This chain links TRBV29-1 with TRBJ2-3; 10 bases line up with TRBD2. The germline V gene has CDR1 SQVTM and CDR2 ANQGSEA. The V gene end was trimmed by 5 bases and the J gene end by 1 base; junction bases not matched to a gene: 9. CDR3 length equals 16 residues. The CDR3 sequence: CSVTIIGTSGTDTQYF. The CDR3 nucleotides are TGCAGCGTTACCATAATCGGGACTAGCGGCACAGATACGCAGTATTTT.

This chain uses TRBV28 with TRBJ2-7; weak D call: TRBD2 (5 bases). Trimming stripped 8 bases from V and 0 bases from J, with 11 bases between. The CDR3 covers 13 residues. The germline CDR1 and CDR2 sequences are MDHEN and SYDVKM. Written as DNA, the CDR3 is TGTGCCAGCGGTCGGGGAAGCTCCTACGAGCAGTACTTC. It codes for CASGRGSSYEQYF.

This clonotype was counted only a few times. The V call is TRBV12-3 or TRBV12-4, the J call TRBJ2-7, with TRBD1 matching 8 bases. Germline trimming cut 3 bases from V and 0 bases from J; bases unmatched to any gene: 1. This CDR3 spans 14 amino acids. The CDR3 spells CASSFQGASYEQYF. The CDR3 coding sequence is TGTGCCAGCAGTTTTCAGGGGGCCTCCTACGAGCAGTACTTC.

This clonotype was seen more than once but under ten times. This sequence joins TRBV24-1 and TRBJ1-6, with D perhaps TRBD1 (5 bases). V lost 3 bases and J 7 bases, leaving 12 bases between the germline ends. The CDR3 runs 15 residues. The germline CDR1 and CDR2 sequences are KGHDR and SFDVKD. CDR3 DNA sequence: TGTGCCACCAGTGATACGGGACGGACGAATTCACCCCTCCACTTT. Protein product: CATSDTGRTNSPLHF.

This clonotype was seen more than once but under ten times. This sequence joins TRBV12-3 or TRBV12-4 and TRBJ2-1; 8 bases match TRBD2. The ends lost 6 bases at V and 15 bases at J; junction bases unmatched: 16. The CDR3 covers 14 residues. This chain's CDR3 is CASSLSPSSGSPFF. The DNA of the CDR3 is TGTGCCAGCAGCCTTAGCCCTTCGAGCGGGAGTCCGTTCTTC.

This clonotype showed up just a few times. The chain carries TRBV7-2 and TRBJ2-7, with 13 bases identical to TRBD2. This CDR3 is built from 16 residues. The J segment lost 6 bases and the V segment lost 1 base, leaving 6 bases of the junction unmatched. CDR1 and CDR2 from the germline V gene are SGHTA and FQGNSA. The CDR3 protein is CASSLDGTSGIREQYF. In nucleotides, the CDR3 is TGTGCCAGCAGCTTAGATGGGACTAGCGGGATCCGCGAGCAGTACTTC. Variable domain in full (rest from reference TRBV7-2 and TRBJ2-7): GAGVSQSPSNKVTEKGKDVELRCDPISGHTALYWYRQSLGQGLEFLIYFQGNSAPDKSGLPSDRFSAERTGGSVSTLTIQRTQQEDSAVYLCASSLDGTSGIREQYFGPGTRLTVT.

V gene TRBV20-1 combines with J gene TRBJ2-3; possibly TRBD2 for D (6 bases). Trimming left V 2 bases short and J 3 bases short, with 18 bases between. Germline V CDR1 and CDR2: DFQATT, SNEGSKA (reference sequence). The CDR3 contains 16 residues. This CDR3 is CSARIFGQGLTDTQYF. In DNA, the CDR3 is TGCAGTGCTAGAATCTTCGGCCAGGGACTTACAGATACGCAGTATTTT.

This chain joins TRBV27 and TRBJ2-7; D possibly matches TRBD1 or TRBD2 (5 bases each). The CDR3 length is 12 residues. Trimming took off 3 bases at V and 7 bases at J, with 10 bases between the two ends. Per the germline V gene, CDR1 is MNHEY and CDR2 is SMNVEV (reference sequence). CDR3 loop: CASSFGTGEQYF. CDR3 in DNA: TGTGCCAGCAGTTTCGGGACCGGGGAGCAGTACTTC.

CDR3 coding DNA: TGTGCCAGCAGTCAGATCCGGGAGGGGGCCCAGTACTTC. Protein product: CASSQIREGAQYF. This chain uses TRBV25-1 with TRBJ2-5; 8 bases line up with TRBD2. Germline CDR1 is MGHDK and CDR2 is SYGVNS. The CDR3 has 13 amino acids. V lost 5 bases, J lost 9 bases, and 8 bases stayed unmatched.

This chain joins TRBV7-9 and TRBJ1-4; weak D call: TRBD1 (5 bases). Germline CDR1 and CDR2: SEHNR and FQNEAQ (reference sequence). Deletions cut 5 bases from V and 2 bases from J, with 24 bases between. CDR3 size: 19 residues. CDR3 DNA sequence: TGTGCCAGCAGCCCTGGCTGGGGGAGGGGTCTGGGGACTAATGAAAAACTGTTTTTT. Translating gives CASSPGWGRGLGTNEKLFF. The full variable domain, rest sourced from reference TRBV7-9 and TRBJ1-4, is DTGVSQNPRHKITKRGQNVTFRCDPISEHNRLYWYRQTLGQGPEFLTYFQNEAQLEKSRLLSDRFSAERPKGSFSTLEIQRTEQGDSAMYLCASSPGWGRGLGTNEKLFFGSGTQLSVL.

The chain uses TRBV6-1 and TRBJ1-1; possible D gene TRBD1, 6 bases. This CDR3 spans 15 amino acids. The V gene's germline CDR1 is MNHNS and CDR2 SASEGT. Trimming stripped 7 bases from V and 1 base from J, with 16 bases between. CDR3: CASKPPGQPNTEAFF. The CDR3 DNA follows: TGTGCCAGCAAACCGCCGGGACAACCGAACACTGAAGCTTTCTTT.

The V call is TRBV6-1, the J call TRBJ1-5, with D hard to call. The V end lost 2 bases, the J end lost 1 base, and 12 bases lay between the germline ends. The CDR3 runs to 16 residues. Germline V gives CDR1 MNHNS, CDR2 SASEGT. The chain's CDR3 is CASSEWLGVSNQPQHF. DNA of the CDR3: TGTGCCAGCAGTGAATGGTTGGGAGTCAGCAATCAGCCCCAGCATTTT.

The gene calls are TRBV4-2 and TRBJ2-3, with 7 bases identical to TRBD1. Looked up from germline, CDR1 is LGHNA and CDR2 is YNFKEQ. J gave up 12 bases and V 2 bases, and 8 bases lay outside the gene matches. The CDR3 totals 13 residues. The CDR3 reads CASSQLTGTTQYF. CDR3 sequence (DNA): TGTGCCAGCAGCCAACTGACAGGGACCACACAGTATTTT.

The chain uses TRBV5-1 and TRBJ2-3; TRBD2 agrees at 12 bases. Germline CDR1 is SGHRS and CDR2 is YFSETQ. V lost 8 bases to trimming and J lost 4 bases; unmatched junction nucleotides: 17. The CDR3 consists of 18 residues. CDR3 in DNA: TGCGCCAGTTCAAGGCCTAGCGGGAGGGCCACGGGCGCAGATACGCAGTATTTT. Its protein is CASSRPSGRATGADTQYF.

V and J are TRBV7-9 and TRBJ2-7; 8 nucleotides line up with TRBD2. CDR1 and CDR2 from the germline V gene are SEHNR and FQNEAQ (reference sequence). There are 15 residues in the CDR3. The junction had 8 bases not matched to a gene; V was cut back by 4 bases and J by 3 bases. CDR3 sequence (DNA): TGTGCCAGCAGCTCGATATTAGCGGGAAGCTACGAGCAGTACTTC. Protein sequence: CASSSILAGSYEQYF.

This sequence joins TRBV6-1 and TRBJ1-5; D remains unclear. Germline V CDR1 and CDR2: MNHNS, SASEGT. Trimming took 6 bases from V and 1 from J, leaving 13 bases between them. This CDR3 comprises 15 residues. The DNA for the CDR3 is TGTGCCAGCAGCGGTGAAGGTGTGAGCAATCAGCCCCAGCATTTT. It yields the protein CASSGEGVSNQPQHF.